The clone carrying this T cell receptor (beta chain) was seen at least ten times. Its antigen is still unknown. The sample belongs to a study of T cells in Graves' hyperthyroidism and ophthalmopathy. Trimming shortened V by 6 bases and J by 5 bases, and 14 bases separated the two germline ends. The CDR3 runs to 13 residues. In germline, CDR1 is SQVTM, CDR2 ANQGSEA. The diagnostic basis comprised clinical symptoms, serum thyroxine and TRAb, thyroid ultrasound and orbital computed tomography. Findings and caveats of the study: Ophthalmopathy onset followed model prediction by a median about six months. Among clonotypes expanded in thyroid above 0.001, most were also found in blood.

TCR beta CDR3 regions were amplified from RNA. Researchers ran a first-round RT-PCR on the TCR CDR3 using the HTBI primer set. TCRdb reanalysed the multiplex PCR reads using MiXCR and keeps one entry per CDR3 protein. The sample lists 600,000 to 650,000 distinct CDR3 sequences, 15% to 20% occurring once. The specimen was blood. The receptor was isolated from a woman in her twenties or thirties with Graves' hyperthyroidism. This chain connects TRBV29-1 to TRBJ2-1; the D call may be TRBD1 or TRBD2 (5 bases each). The CDR3, as DNA: TGCAGCGTCCGGGACCCCACCAACAATGAGCAGTTCTTC. This translates into CSVRDPTNNEQFF.